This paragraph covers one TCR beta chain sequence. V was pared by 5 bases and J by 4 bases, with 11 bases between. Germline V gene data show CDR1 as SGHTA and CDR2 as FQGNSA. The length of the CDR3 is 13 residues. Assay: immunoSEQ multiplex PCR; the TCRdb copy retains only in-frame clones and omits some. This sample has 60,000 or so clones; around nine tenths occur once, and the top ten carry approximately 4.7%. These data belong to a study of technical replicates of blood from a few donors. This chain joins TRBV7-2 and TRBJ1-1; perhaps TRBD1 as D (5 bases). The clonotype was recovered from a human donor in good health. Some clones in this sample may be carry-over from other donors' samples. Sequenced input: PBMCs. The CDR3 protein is CASSRPGGTEAFF. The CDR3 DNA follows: TGTGCCAGCAGCCGCCCGGGGGGCACTGAAGCTTTCTTT.